At least ten counts were recorded for the clone carrying this TCR beta chain. The data were obtained in a study of T cells in Graves' hyperthyroidism and ophthalmopathy. Germline V lookup: CDR1 GTSNPN, CDR2 SVGIG (reference sequence). The CDR3 has 15 amino acids. RNA transcripts were the template for amplifying TCR beta CDR3 regions. An initial round of RT-PCR targeting the TCR CDR3 relied on the HTBI primer set. TCRdb recomputed calls from the multiplex PCR reads with MiXCR, one row per CDR3 protein. The repertoire has approximately 400,000 distinct CDR3 sequences, roughly an eighth of them found once; the top ten carry approximately 27%.

Sequencing was carried out using blood. The V gene is TRBV30, the J gene TRBJ1-2; possibly TRBD1 for D (6 bases). The receptor comes from a man aged 45-60 years with Graves' ophthalmopathy. The CDR3 DNA follows: TGTGCTTTCCCAGGAGCAGGGGTCGCTAACTATGGCTACACCTTC. Translating gives CAFPGAGVANYGYTF.